This T cell receptor beta chain was identified during a study of cytomegalovirus exposure and HLA in healthy donors (dated by TCRdb to 2016 to 2017). With regard to the full study: According to a later analysis, one platform produced both the roughly 110 validation repertoires and the 666 repertoires of the first cohort. To predict cytomegalovirus infection status, the study combined high-throughput TCR immunosequencing, statistical association of individual TCRs with disease status, and machine learning. In addition to the first cohort of 650 to 800 subjects, a separate validation cohort of about 120 different subjects was used. The study was designed to test whether signatures of past pathogen exposure could be identified by cataloging public T cell receptors.

Based on the germline V gene, the CDR1 and CDR2 sequences are MNHNS and SASEGT. V lost 5 bases and J lost 4 bases, and the count of bases not matched to a germline gene is 2. The CDR3 starts with the cysteine, ends with the phenylalanine, and has 13 residues. The CDR3 DNA has 39 bases and is translated from base 1. This clone appeared once. What antigen it recognizes has not been identified. No qualities accompany the bases; no much larger clone lies one base away. Library prep was done by the immunoSEQ multiplex PCR assay. Under the source paper's analysis protocol: A statistical classification framework was built for diagnosing cytomegalovirus status from the catalog of TCR beta chain sequences. TCRdb took this table from immuneACCESS and kept in-frame rearrangements with V and J called. Such tables lack part of the clones; where checked against another copy, unresolved V genes explain under half of the gap, and the rest is unexplained. V and J calls and clone size are those listed in that table; D and trimming were worked out from the DNA. Recorded for this sample are about 330,000 clones; roughly 87% of them occurred a single time. Roughly 1.1% of the sample lies in the top ten.

Separate from the roughly 630-subject first cohort, the validation cohort of roughly 120 subjects was the group to which the donors belonged. On the study overall, not on this receptor specifically: While some public TCRs were present in many individuals, most TCR sequences turned up only very rarely across donors. In a later analysis, TCRs clustered in the first cohort were found to also tend to co-occur in the 120 validation repertoires, with over 90% of cluster scores above 0. According to the authors, the approach could potentially be generalized to other disease states and immunological phenotypes. A few of the identified cytomegalovirus-associated TCR beta chains were confirmed in vitro to be specific for cytomegalovirus antigens. The study listed 150 to 200 TCR beta chains as associated with cytomegalovirus. The validation cohort had no HLA typing available for a later analysis, so co-occurrence within that cohort was assessed over all 120 or so repertoires. Cytomegalovirus status was reported to be diagnosed by the classifier with high specificity and sensitivity in both the original and validation cohorts.

The receptor comes from a woman in her thirties in good health and CMV-seropositive. The rearrangement joined TRBV6-1 to TRBJ1-1; 9 bases in the middle match TRBD1. Sequencing was carried out using PBMCs. This receptor carries the CDR3 CASSSQGATEAFF. The nucleotide sequence is given as TGTGCCAGCAGTTCACAGGGGGCCACTGAAGCTTTCTTT.